This T cell receptor (beta chain) was captured by sequencing in a study of T-cell memory formation after mild COVID-19. Germline V gives CDR1 SGHRS, CDR2 YFSETQ. CDR3 length equals 16 residues. The V and J ends lost 4 bases and 0 bases, in that order; junction bases with no gene match: 6. A single record per CDR3 protein comes from TCRdb applying MiXCR to the 5' RACE reads. The profile shows about 410,000 distinct CDR3 sequences, roughly a quarter of them singletons. This clonotype was seen a few times. The sequence was obtained from an adult woman who had mild COVID-19 (a few samples of this study predate the infection). Cell type and time point are not known. Sequencing was done on a sample of PBMCs or a T cell subset sorted from them (not recorded which). The gene calls are TRBV5-1 and TRBJ2-3; 9 bases match TRBD2. DNA for the CDR3: TGCGCCAGCAGCGGGCCGGGACTAGCTAGCACAGATACGCAGTATTTT. It is translated as CASSGPGLASTDTQYF.